These T cell receptor beta chains were read from a single sample in a study of cytomegalovirus exposure and HLA in healthy donors. The protocol was immunoSEQ multiplex PCR, while the TCRdb copy is restricted to in-frame clones and leaves out a portion. The sample has some 80,000 clones, 95% to 97% seen once. Source material: PBMCs. These receptors originate from a woman aged 18-29 years in good health and CMV-seronegative. Both conserved end residues are part of each CDR3. The D gene is left open where the match is weak. Size tells how often a clone was seen (once, few, many) or the class of an expanded clone, and some rows leave it out.

.	TRBJ2-7	.	TRBV28	CASFGGTTIGWFGEQYF	TGTGCCAGCTTCGGCGGAACTACGATTGGGTGGTTCGGCGAGCAGTACTTC
TRBD2	TRBJ2-5	.	TRBV5-4	CASSSSGGETQYF	TGTGCCAGCAGCTCTAGCGGCGGTGAGACCCAGTACTTC
TRBD2	TRBJ2-7	.	TRBV5-4	CASSYLAVHDLYEQYF	TGTGCCAGCAGCTACCTAGCGGTTCATGACCTCTACGAGCAGTACTTC
TRBD2	TRBJ2-2	.	TRBV11-3	CASSSWTSGSGELFF	TGTGCCAGCAGCTCCTGGACTAGCGGGAGTGGGGAGCTGTTTTTT
.	TRBJ2-1	.	TRBV10-3	CAISEVAPYNEQFF	TGTGCCATCAGTGAGGTAGCGCCCTACAATGAGCAGTTCTTC
TRBD2	TRBJ2-7	.	TRBV13	CASSQGTSGFPYEQYF	TGTGCCAGCAGCCAAGGGACTAGCGGATTCCCCTACGAGCAGTACTTC
TRBD1	TRBJ1-1	.	TRBV6-1	CASSGPGQGAGRTEAFF	TGTGCCAGCAGTGGACCGGGACAGGGGGCGGGCCGGACTGAAGCTTTCTTT
.	TRBJ1-1	.	TRBV27	CASSLSTGTEAFF	TGTGCCAGCAGTTTATCTACAGGGACTGAAGCTTTCTTT
TRBD1	TRBJ1-4	.	TRBV7-9	CASSSPWTRTGGEKLFF	TGTGCCAGCAGCTCCCCCTGGACGCGGACAGGGGGTGAAAAACTGTTTTTT
TRBD2	TRBJ2-7	.	TRBV28	CASSSTSGRAFPYEQYF	TGTGCCAGCAGTTCAACTAGCGGGAGGGCCTTCCCCTACGAGCAGTACTTC
.	TRBJ1-2	.	TRBV6-6	CASSLGGGLNYGYTF	TGTGCCAGCAGTTTGGGGGGTGGTTTGAACTATGGCTACACCTTC
TRBD1	TRBJ1-1	.	TRBV27	CASSLYGTGGLNTEAFF	TGTGCCAGCAGTTTATATGGGACAGGGGGCTTGAACACTGAAGCTTTCTTT
TRBD1	TRBJ2-2	.	TRBV11-3	CASSPDRGRTGELFF	TGTGCCAGCAGCCCAGACAGGGGGAGGACCGGGGAGCTGTTTTTT
TRBD2	TRBJ2-7	.	TRBV14	CASSTVEAGGYEQYF	TGTGCCAGCAGCACGGTGGAAGCGGGAGGGTACGAGCAGTACTTC
.	TRBJ2-3	.	TRBV19	CASSPQIPGTDTQYF	TGTGCCAGTAGTCCTCAGATCCCTGGCACAGATACGCAGTATTTT
.	TRBJ2-7	.	TRBV5-1	CASSLDWSYEQYF	TGCGCCAGCAGCTTAGACTGGTCCTACGAGCAGTACTTC
.	TRBJ2-7	.	TRBV10-3	CAISDGDREQYF	TGTGCCATCAGTGACGGGGATCGGGAGCAGTACTTC
TRBD2	TRBJ2-1	.	TRBV6-5	CASSHSGSSYNEQFF	TGTGCCAGCAGCCATAGCGGGAGCTCCTACAATGAGCAGTTCTTC
TRBD1	TRBJ1-5	.	TRBV9	CASSVGDRGFNQPQHF	TGTGCCAGCAGCGTAGGGGACAGGGGCTTCAATCAGCCCCAGCATTTT
.	TRBJ1-5	.	TRBV6-5	CASSSIHRAVGQPQHF	TGTGCCAGCAGTTCGATCCACAGGGCCGTGGGACAGCCCCAGCATTTT
.	TRBJ2-1	.	TRBV5-1	CASSLSEEQFF	TGCGCCAGCAGCCTTAGCGAAGAGCAGTTCTTC
.	TRBJ1-1	.	TRBV5-4	CASSEGQFGNTEAFF	TGTGCCAGCAGCGAAGGACAGTTTGGGAACACTGAAGCTTTCTTT
.	TRBJ2-5	.	TRBV28	CASTRGGETQYF	TGTGCCAGCACTCGCGGGGGCGAGACCCAGTACTTC
TRBD1	TRBJ1-1	.	TRBV7-9	CASSLTGGKDTEAFF	TGTGCCAGCAGCTTAACAGGGGGCAAGGACACTGAAGCTTTCTTT
.	TRBJ1-1	.	TRBV27	CASSLSDSLGTEAFF	TGTGCCAGCAGTTTATCGGACTCCCTGGGAACTGAAGCTTTCTTT
TRBD1	TRBJ2-7	.	TRBV18	CASSPIAGGSYEQYF	TGTGCCAGCTCACCAATCGCAGGGGGCTCGTACGAGCAGTACTTC
TRBD2	TRBJ2-3	.	TRBV28	CASSLSGWLAGMTDTQYF	TGTGCCAGCAGTTTAAGTGGGTGGCTAGCGGGGATGACAGATACGCAGTATTTT
TRBD2	TRBJ2-1	once	TRBV29-1	CSAQELAGGLGQFF	TGCAGCGCTCAAGAACTAGCGGGGGGATTAGGGCAGTTCTTC
.	TRBJ2-2	.	TRBV5-1	CASSPRRGGEGELFF	TGCGCCAGCAGCCCCCGGCGAGGGGGAGAAGGGGAGCTGTTTTTT
.	TRBJ2-2	.	TRBV5-1	CASSLDTGIGELFF	TGCGCCAGCAGCTTGGATACGGGGATCGGGGAGCTGTTTTTT
.	TRBJ2-7	.	TRBV11-2	CASSASQGYEQYF	TGTGCCAGCAGCGCCTCCCAGGGCTACGAGCAGTACTTC
.	TRBJ2-1	.	TRBV27	CASSLEPLSYNEQFF	TGTGCCAGCAGTTTAGAACCCCTGAGTTACAATGAGCAGTTCTTC
TRBD1	TRBJ2-3	.	TRBV10-1	CATSPGQTTDTQYF	TGCGCCACCTCTCCGGGACAGACCACAGATACGCAGTATTTT
TRBD1	TRBJ1-1	.	TRBV18	CASSLGQGVPEAFF	TGTGCCAGCTCACTGGGACAGGGGGTTCCTGAAGCTTTCTTT
.	TRBJ1-2	.	TRBV5-1	CASRETGSDGYTF	TGCGCCAGCAGGGAAACGGGGTCCGATGGCTACACCTTC
TRBD2	TRBJ2-1	.	TRBV27	CASSYWTSGRSNEQFF	TGTGCCAGCAGTTATTGGACTAGCGGGAGATCTAATGAGCAGTTCTTC
.	TRBJ1-2	.	TRBV29-1	CSTGTTGSGYTF	TGCAGTACCGGGACAACGGGATCTGGCTACACCTTC
TRBD1	TRBJ2-2	.	TRBV6-5	CASSRTGSNTGELFF	TGTGCCAGCAGTCGGACAGGGTCGAACACCGGGGAGCTGTTTTTT
.	TRBJ2-1	.	TRBV21-1	CASSKPFSGRANHEQFF	TGTGCCAGCAGCAAACCTTTTAGCGGGAGGGCCAACCATGAGCAGTTCTTC
.	TRBJ2-2	.	TRBV9	CASSVSANTGELFF	TGTGCCAGCAGCGTATCCGCGAACACCGGGGAGCTGTTTTTT
TRBD1	TRBJ1-4	.	TRBV23-1	CASSPRGQGAYEKLFF	TGCGCCAGCAGTCCCAGAGGGCAGGGGGCTTATGAAAAACTGTTTTTT
.	TRBJ1-1	.	TRBV4-1	CASSQEGGYANTEAFF	TGCGCCAGCAGCCAAGAAGGGGGATACGCGAACACTGAAGCTTTCTTT
TRBD1	TRBJ1-2	few	TRBV2	CATTGGWYGYTF	TGTGCCACTACAGGGGGCTGGTATGGCTACACCTTC
TRBD1	TRBJ2-3	.	TRBV27	CASTPGTGRTDTQYF	TGTGCCAGCACTCCCGGGACAGGGCGCACAGATACGCAGTATTTT
.	TRBJ2-7	.	TRBV7-2	CASSLNPTGYYEQYF	TGTGCCAGCAGCTTAAATCCCACCGGGTACTACGAGCAGTACTTC
TRBD1	TRBJ1-3	.	TRBV19	CASFGTGPNSGNTIYF	TGTGCCAGTTTCGGGACAGGACCAAACTCTGGAAACACCATATATTTT